This T cell receptor (beta chain) was captured by sequencing in a study of T cell responses to AZD1222 COVID-19 vaccine. TCRdb keeps only in-frame clones here, not all; method: immunoSEQ multiplex PCR. The sample holds roughly 130,000 clones, about 86% seen once. Losses at the gene ends were 7 bases for V and 4 bases for J; bases not matched to a gene: 8. Per the germline V gene, CDR1 is LNHDA and CDR2 is SQIVND (reference sequence). This CDR3 comprises 14 residues. Sample: peripheral blood, taken on day 0 of AZD1222 vaccination. The sequence derives from an adult in good health. This chain joins TRBV19 and TRBJ1-2; 8 bases align to TRBD1. The CDR3 coding sequence is TGTGCCAGTATCAATCGACAGGGGACCTATGGCTACACCTTC. Residues: CASINRQGTYGYTF.